This T cell receptor (beta chain) is from a study of control samples from healthy donors and cancer patients. The CDR3 totals 16 residues. The V and J ends lost 2 bases and 3 bases respectively, with 18 bases between them. Looked up from germline, CDR1 is SGHRS and CDR2 is YFSETQ. Produced via immunoSEQ multiplex PCR; TCRdb's table is partial and in-frame only. The sample holds about 140,000 clones, about nine tenths seen once. This sequence originates from a man between 25 and 39 years old in good health. The V call is TRBV5-1, the J call TRBJ2-7, with D tentatively TRBD1 (6 bases). Sequencing was performed on blood. CDR3 sequence: CASSLITTGAYYEQYF. The DNA of the CDR3 is TGCGCCAGCAGCTTAATTACGACAGGTGCCTACTACGAGCAGTACTTC.